What follows describes a single TCR beta chain. The data derive from a study of patients and donors after allogeneic stem cell transplantation. V lost 4 bases to trimming and J lost 14 bases, with 19 bases between them. The CDR3 is made up of 13 amino acids. Germline V lookup: CDR1 SGHRS, CDR2 YFSETQ. TCRdb ran MiXCR on the RT-PCR reads and lists one entry per CDR3 protein. Among some 150,000 distinct CDR3 sequences listed, over 35% were seen once. This chain joins TRBV5-1 and TRBJ2-1, with a tentative D call TRBD2 (6 bases). The TCR comes from a human donor who was either an allogeneic HSCT recipient or a stem cell or donor lymphocyte infusion donor (not recorded which). It is not recorded whose cells these are; they may come from a transplant donor. What was sequenced was blood, either unsorted or a sorted T cell fraction (not recorded which). The CDR3 loop reads CASSPGLPPMEFF. In nucleotides, the CDR3 is TGCGCCAGCAGCCCGGGACTTCCTCCGATGGAGTTCTTC.